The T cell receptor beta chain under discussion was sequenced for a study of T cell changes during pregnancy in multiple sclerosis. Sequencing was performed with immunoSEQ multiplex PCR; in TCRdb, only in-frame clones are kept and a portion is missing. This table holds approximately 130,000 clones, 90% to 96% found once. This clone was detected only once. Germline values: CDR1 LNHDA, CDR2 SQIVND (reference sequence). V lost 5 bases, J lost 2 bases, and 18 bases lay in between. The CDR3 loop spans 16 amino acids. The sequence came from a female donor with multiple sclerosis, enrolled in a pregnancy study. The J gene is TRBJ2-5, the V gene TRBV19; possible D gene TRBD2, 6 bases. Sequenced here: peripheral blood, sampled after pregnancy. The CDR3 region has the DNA TGTGCCAGTAGTGTGGCTAGCGTCCGCTCACAAGAGACCCAGTACTTC. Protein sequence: CASSVASVRSQETQYF.